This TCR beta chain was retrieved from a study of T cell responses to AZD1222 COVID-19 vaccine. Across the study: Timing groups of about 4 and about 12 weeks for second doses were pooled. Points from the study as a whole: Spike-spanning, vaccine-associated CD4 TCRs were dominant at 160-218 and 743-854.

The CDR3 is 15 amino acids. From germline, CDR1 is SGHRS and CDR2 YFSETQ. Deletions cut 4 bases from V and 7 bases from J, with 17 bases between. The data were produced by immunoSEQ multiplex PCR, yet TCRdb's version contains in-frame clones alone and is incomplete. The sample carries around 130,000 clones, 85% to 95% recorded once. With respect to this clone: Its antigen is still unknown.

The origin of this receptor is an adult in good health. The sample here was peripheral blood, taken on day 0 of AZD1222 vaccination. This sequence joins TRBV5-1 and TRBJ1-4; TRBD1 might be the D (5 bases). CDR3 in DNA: TGCGCCAGCAGCCCCTTGGGGGGAGCGGGTGAAAAACTGTTTTTT. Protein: CASSPLGGAGEKLFF.